The 3 T cell receptor beta chains below come from one sample, sequenced in a study of cytomegalovirus exposure and HLA in healthy donors. PCR used 60 Vbeta primers and 13 Jbeta primers. Sequenced by immunoSEQ multiplex PCR; TCRdb stores in-frame clones only, minus some. The data show about 130,000 clones, approximately 82% seen once. The material sequenced was PBMCs. Receptors originate from a boy aged 2 to 10 in good health and CMV-seronegative.

This sequence joins TRBV5-1 and TRBJ1-4, with TRBD1 matching 11 bases. CDR1 SGHRS and CDR2 YFSETQ come from the germline V gene. J gave up 7 bases and V 4 bases, and 3 bases lay outside the gene matches. There are 14 residues in the CDR3. The CDR3 sequence is CASSPDRGLEKLFF. CDR3 in DNA: TGCGCCAGCAGCCCGGACAGGGGGCTTGAAAAACTGTTTTTT.

This chain joins TRBV9 and TRBJ2-1, with a tentative D call TRBD2 (6 bases). V lost 4 bases, J lost 8 bases, and 13 bases lay in between. The CDR3 is 13 residues long. The germline gives CDR1 SGDLS, CDR2 YYNGEE. CDR3 coding DNA: TGTGCCAGCAGCACTTCCGGGGGTGATGAGCAGTTCTTC. Protein: CASSTSGGDEQFF.

With respect to this clone: One junction end does not reproduce the germline sequence, and a read error may be involved. V gene TRBV12-5 combines with J gene TRBJ2-1, with 14 bases fitting TRBD2. The CDR3 is made up of 19 amino acids. Germline V gives CDR1 LGHNT, CDR2 FRNRAP. CDR3 in amino acids: CASGLSGTSGSRINNVQFF. In DNA form, the CDR3 reads TGTGCTAGTGGTTTGTCCGGGACTAGCGGGAGTCGGATAAACAATGTGCAGTTCTTC.